The 25 T cell receptor beta chains reported below all come from one sample, sequenced in a study of T cell clonality in common variable immunodeficiency. Assay: immunoSEQ multiplex PCR; the TCRdb copy retains only in-frame clones and omits some. The sample presents some 50,000 clones, none singletons. Sequencing input: peripheral blood mononuclear cells. The receptors were gathered from a person aged 18-70 years in good health.

This clone has ten or more counts. The CDR3 is cut off 3 residues early in the read; its end comes from the germline J gene. V and J are TRBV12-3 or TRBV12-4 and TRBJ2-3, with a possible D match to TRBD2 (6 bases). The CDR3 sequence is 14 residues long. Trimming stripped 10 bases from V and 2 bases from J, with 16 bases between. CDR3 sequence: CATNRGRYTDTQYF. The sequenced CDR3 bases are TGTGCCACCAACCGGGGGAGATACACAGATACG.

This clone came up many times. The DNA ends 3 residues before the CDR3 does, and the rest of the CDR3 is filled in from the germline J gene. The V and J genes are TRBV6-4 and TRBJ1-2; TRBD1 agrees at 8 bases. This CDR3 contains 13 residues. Germline-derived CDR1 and CDR2 are MRHNA and SNTAGT. The CDR3 reads CASSPDRVGGYTF. CDR3 DNA (partial): TGTGCCAGCAGTCCGGACAGGGTTGGCGGC.

This clone was counted ten times or more. The read comes to an end 3 residues before the CDR3 does, leaving the germline J gene to fill in the end. This chain links TRBV7-6 with TRBJ1-1; D gene unclear. The CDR3 contains 12 residues. The V gene's germline CDR1 is SGHVS and CDR2 FNYEAQ. V lost 6 bases and J lost 6, with 11 bases in between. The CDR3 reads CASSPLGSEAFF. The CDR3 bases that were read are TGTGCCAGCAGTCCCTTAGGGTCTGAA.

This clone has a handful of counts. The DNA read from the CDR3 is TGTGCCAGCAGTGGTAGGACTAGCGGGGAAGAGACG. It encodes CASSGRTSGEET. The CDR3 in its entirety is CASSGRTSGEETQYF. The chain is built from TRBV2 and TRBJ2-3, with 12 positions matching TRBD2. The sequenced fragment ends 3 residues before the CDR3 boundary, so the rest is inferred from the germline J gene. In germline, CDR1 is SNHLY, CDR2 FYNNEI. The CDR3 runs 15 residues.

This clone has ten or more counts. The missing CDR3 end, 3 residues past where the read stops, is filled in from the germline J gene. This sequence joins TRBV12-3 or TRBV12-4 and TRBJ2-5; unclear D gene. The CDR3 extends over 12 amino acids. V gave up 5 bases and J gave up 5 bases, with 9 bases separating them. CDR3 amino acids: CASSPMRETQYF. Incomplete CDR3 DNA: TGTGCCAGCAGTCCCATGAGGGAGACC.

This clone has ten or more counts. The DNA ends 3 residues before the CDR3 does, and the rest of the CDR3 is filled in from the germline J gene. V and J are TRBV6-1 and TRBJ2-3; 14 nucleotides line up with TRBD2. The CDR3 runs 15 residues. Germline CDR1 reads MNHNS; CDR2 reads SASEGT. Trimming took 3 bases from V and 4 from J; bases not matched to a gene: 0. This CDR3 is CASSETSGGADTQYF. The sequenced CDR3 bases are TGTGCCAGCAGTGAGACTAGCGGGGGGGCAGATACG.

This clone was seen ten or more times. The CDR3 extends 3 residues past the end of the read, so its final part is completed from the germline J gene. This rearrangement joins TRBV20-1 to TRBJ1-2, with TRBD1 matching 10 bases. CDR1 is DFQATT and CDR2 is SNEGSKA in the germline V gene (reference sequence). This CDR3 contains 12 residues. The CDR3 sequence is CSKDRGSNGYTF. The part of the CDR3 DNA that was read is TGCAGCAAGGACAGGGGGAGTAATGGC.

In this sample, this clone turned up many times. The CDR3 extends 3 residues past the end of the read, so its final part is completed from the germline J gene. The gene calls are TRBV7-9 and TRBJ1-1, with 9 bases lining up with TRBD1. This CDR3 has 11 residues. Per germline, CDR1 SEHNR and CDR2 FQNEAQ (reference sequence). The CDR3 spells CGGQGITEAFF. The DNA read from the CDR3 is TGTGGGGGACAGGGCATCACTGAA. Using reference TRBV7-9 and TRBJ1-1 for the parts outside the CDR3, the full variable domain is DTGVSQNPRHKITKRGQNVTFRCDPISEHNRLYWYRQTLGQGPEFLTYFQNEAQLEKSRLLSDRFSAERPKGSFSTLEIQRTEQGDSAMYLCGGQGITEAFFGQGTRLTVV.

This clone was counted at least ten times. The read is 3 residues too short to cover the CDR3 end, so that end is filled in from the germline J gene. V usage is TRBV5-1 and J usage is TRBJ1-1, with D maybe TRBD1 (5 bases). The CDR3 is 15 amino acids. Trimming left V 1 base short and J 0 bases short, with 10 bases between. Germline CDR1 SGHRS, CDR2 YFSETQ. The covered CDR3 bases are TGCGCCAGCAGCTTGTGGGCAGGGCTGAACACTGAA. The encoded protein is CASSLWAGLNTE. The whole CDR3 region reads CASSLWAGLNTEAFF.

About this clone itself: Coverage ceases 3 residues before the CDR3 finishes, and the germline J gene fills in the end. This chain uses TRBV7-2 with TRBJ2-3, with 10 bases aligning to TRBD2. CDR1 is SGHTA, CDR2 FQGNSA, per germline. The CDR3 consists of 15 residues. The chain's CDR3 is CASSLPSGGGETQYF. The CDR3 DNA, read in part, is TGTGCCAGCAGCTTGCCTAGCGGGGGTGGGGAGACG. The complete variable domain, with remaining parts taken from reference TRBV7-2 and TRBJ2-3, reads GAGVSQSPSNKVTEKGKDVELRCDPISGHTALYWYRQSLGQGLEFLIYFQGNSAPDKSGLPSDRFSAERTGGSVSTLTIQRTQQEDSAVYLCASSLPSGGGETQYFGPGTRLTVL.

This clone was detected ten times or more. Read sequence stops 3 residues before the CDR3 end, and the germline J gene provides the missing end. This chain links TRBV19 with TRBJ2-7; TRBD2 agrees at 7 bases. The V segment lost 3 bases and the J segment 4 bases; nucleotides outside the gene matches: 0. This CDR3 contains 12 residues. Per germline, CDR1 LNHDA and CDR2 SQIVND (reference sequence). CDR3: CASSIGGYEQYF. The covered CDR3 bases are TGTGCCAGTAGTATCGGGGGGTACGAG. The full variable domain, rest sourced from reference TRBV19 and TRBJ2-7, is DGGITQSPKYLFRKEGQNVTLSCEQNLNHDAMYWYRQDPGQGLRLIYYSQIVNDFQKGDIAEGYSVSREKKESFPLTVTSAQKNPTAFYLCASSIGGYEQYFGPGTRLTVT.

This clone was counted ten times or more. The read ends 3 residues shy of where the CDR3 ends; the end is completed using the germline J gene. The chain couples TRBV4-1 to TRBJ1-1; D is unclear. The CDR3 is 15 residues long. The ends were cut back, 1 base at V and 4 bases at J, with 13 bases in the middle. The V gene's germline CDR1 is MGHRA and CDR2 YSYEKL. The CDR3 loop reads CASSQGPGSGTEAFF. The covered CDR3 bases are TGCGCCAGCAGCCAAGGGCCGGGGTCGGGCACTGAA.

This clone was observed at least ten times. The read falls 3 residues short of the CDR3 end, and the missing part is taken from the germline J gene. This chain uses TRBV7-6 with TRBJ2-1; TRBD2 matches 8 bases. Per the germline V gene, CDR1 is SGHVS and CDR2 is FNYEAQ. This CDR3 has 16 residues. Germline trimming cut 2 bases from V and 2 bases from J; bases unmatched to any gene: 5. This CDR3 reads CASSLSTGGAYNEQFF. The DNA read from the CDR3 is TGTGCCAGCAGCTTAAGTACCGGGGGGGCCTACAATGAG.

This clone has a count of ten or more. Read data end 3 residues before the CDR3 end; the end is taken from the germline J gene. This rearrangement joins TRBV12-5 to TRBJ2-3; D is uncertain. The V gene lost 8 bases and the J gene lost 3 bases, with 12 bases spanning the gap. Germline-derived CDR1 and CDR2 are LGHNT and FRNRAP. This CDR3 comprises 13 residues. CDR3 region: CASLRSGTDTQYF. The CDR3 bases that were read are TGTGCTAGTCTTCGGTCGGGTACAGATACG.

This clone has a count of ten or more. Coverage ceases 3 residues before the CDR3 finishes, and the germline J gene fills in the end. The genes are TRBV7-2 and TRBJ2-7; 7 nucleotides align to TRBD1. Looked up from germline, CDR1 is SGHTA and CDR2 is FQGNSA. The V segment lost 6 bases and the J segment 3 bases; nucleotides outside the gene matches: 8. The CDR3 is 14 residues long. The DNA read from the CDR3 is TGTGCCAGCAGTTACCCGGGACAGCGCTACGAG. Translation gives CASSYPGQRYE. The entire CDR3 protein is CASSYPGQRYEQYF. The full variable domain, with the rest looked up from reference TRBV7-2 and TRBJ2-7, is GAGVSQSPSNKVTEKGKDVELRCDPISGHTALYWYRQSLGQGLEFLIYFQGNSAPDKSGLPSDRFSAERTGGSVSTLTIQRTQQEDSAVYLCASSYPGQRYEQYFGPGTRLTVT.

In this sample, this clone turned up a few times. The CDR3 extends 3 residues past the end of the read, so its final part is completed from the germline J gene. V gene TRBV18 combines with J gene TRBJ2-3; 7 bases fit TRBD1. The CDR3 extends over 16 amino acids. Looked up from germline, CDR1 is KGHSH and CDR2 is LQKENI. The sequenced CDR3 bases are TGTGCCAGCTCACCTAAATCCTTGGGACAGCAAGAGACG. Translated, it gives CASSPKSLGQQET. The entire CDR3 is CASSPKSLGQQETQYF. Together with reference TRBV18 and TRBJ2-3, the CDR3 gives the full variable domain: NAGVMQNPRHLVRRRGQEARLRCSPMKGHSHVYWYRQLPEEGLKFMVYLQKENIIDESGMPKERFSAEFPKEGPSILRIQQVVRGDSAAYFCASSPKSLGQQETQYFGPGTRLTVL.

This clone was recorded many times. The CDR3 DNA, read in part, is TGTGCCAGCAGTAGGGACAGTGCAGATACG. Its translation is CASSRDSADT. The entire CDR3 sequence reads CASSRDSADTQYF. V and J are TRBV12-3 or TRBV12-4 and TRBJ2-3, with 7 bases matching TRBD1. The read terminates 3 residues before the CDR3 end, so the remaining end is supplied by the germline J gene. The V and J ends lost 5 bases and 4 bases, in that order; junction bases with no gene match: 3. CDR3 length equals 13 residues.

This clone occurred a few times. The CDR3 is cut off 3 residues early in the read; its end comes from the germline J gene. This rearrangement joins TRBV7-9 to TRBJ2-3; 7 bases agree with TRBD1. The CDR3 loop spans 15 amino acids. Germline CDR1 is SEHNR and CDR2 is FQNEAQ (reference sequence). The V segment lost 5 bases and the J segment 3 bases; nucleotides outside the gene matches: 8. CDR3 DNA, as far as it was read: TGTGCCAGCAGCCCGACAGGGCTGGAGACAGATACG. Translating gives CASSPTGLETDT. The full CDR3 is CASSPTGLETDTQYF.

This clone came up many times. The sequence runs out 3 residues before the end of the CDR3; the remainder is reconstructed from the germline J gene. This sequence joins TRBV7-2 and TRBJ2-7, with 7 bases matching TRBD2. V dropped 0 bases and J dropped 1; count of bases not matched to a gene: 9. Germline CDR1 reads SGHTA; CDR2 reads FQGNSA. The CDR3 contains 17 residues. The sequenced part of the CDR3 DNA is TGTGCCAGCAGCTTAGCCCCTAGCGGTGGAGGGTCCTACGAG. Amino acids: CASSLAPSGGGSYE. The full CDR3 protein reads CASSLAPSGGGSYEQYF.

This clone was seen ten or more times. The DNA ends 3 residues before the CDR3 does, and the rest of the CDR3 is filled in from the germline J gene. The chain couples TRBV6-4 to TRBJ2-3; no firm D call. Germline CDR1 is MRHNA and CDR2 is SNTAGT. The length of the CDR3 is 14 residues. Deletions cut 3 bases from V and 0 bases from J, with 7 bases between. The CDR3 DNA, read in part, is TGTGCCAGCAGTGAAGGTTCTAGCACAGATACG. It is translated as CASSEGSSTDT. The whole CDR3 region reads CASSEGSSTDTQYF.

There are many counts of this clone. The CDR3 goes on 3 residues after the read ends, and that part is filled in from the germline J gene. The genes are TRBV6-2 or TRBV6-3 and TRBJ1-3; D might be TRBD1 (6 bases). The CDR3 sequence is 14 residues long. Germline V lookup: CDR1 MNHEY, CDR2 SVGEGT. V lost 6 bases, J lost 2 bases, and 11 bases lay in between. The CDR3 loop reads CASRTRGAGNTIYF. Incomplete CDR3 DNA: TGTGCCAGCAGGACCAGGGGAGCTGGAAACACC.

A few counts support this clone. The read falls 3 residues short of the CDR3 end, and the missing part is taken from the germline J gene. J is TRBJ1-2 and V is TRBV6-2 or TRBV6-3; the match to TRBD1 covers 7 bases. Germline values: CDR1 MNHEY, CDR2 SVGEGT. This CDR3 has 14 amino acids. The CDR3 sequence is CASSWDSSYNDYTF. The CDR3 DNA, read in part, is TGTGCCAGCAGTTGGGACAGCTCCTACAATGAC.

This clone has more than one count but fewer than ten. The sequence runs out 3 residues before the end of the CDR3; the remainder is reconstructed from the germline J gene. The chain uses TRBV7-8 and TRBJ1-1, with D possibly TRBD1 on 5 matching bases. In germline, CDR1 is SGHVS, CDR2 FQNEAQ. Between the trimmed V and J ends, which lost 5 bases and 6 bases, there was a span of 13 bases. This CDR3 is 13 amino acids long. Partial CDR3 DNA: TGTGCCAGCAGCAAGGCAGGGTCTTCTGAA. This translates into CASSKAGSSE. The CDR3 as a whole reads CASSKAGSSEAFF.

Many counts were recorded for this clone. The read ends 3 residues before the CDR3 terminus; that terminus is restored from the germline J gene. V usage is TRBV20-1 and J usage is TRBJ1-1, with D perhaps matching TRBD1 (5 bases). Trimming removed 6 bases from V and 4 bases from J, with 18 bases in between. CDR1 and CDR2 from the germline V gene are DFQATT and SNEGSKA (reference sequence). This CDR3 is 14 amino acids long. The CDR3 protein is CSAEGVEGITEAFF. CDR3 DNA, as far as it was read: TGCAGTGCGGAAGGTGTAGAGGGGATCACTGAA.

At least ten counts were recorded for this clone. The read terminates 3 residues ahead of where the CDR3 ends, so the germline J gene completes it. The V and J genes are TRBV6-1 and TRBJ2-5; D may be TRBD1 (6 bases). The CDR3 spans 17 residues. Germline CDR1 is MNHNS and CDR2 is SASEGT. Trimming removed 0 bases at V and 5 bases at J, with 19 bases between. The CDR3: CASSEARVQGTRETQYF. The sequenced CDR3 bases are TGTGCCAGCAGTGAAGCGCGGGTACAGGGTACTAGGGAGACC.